Listed here are 29 T cell receptor beta chains from one sample, sequenced in a study of siplizumab effects on memory and regulatory T cells. This table comes from immunoSEQ multiplex PCR, and its TCRdb copy is limited to in-frame clones, with some not included. This table has roughly 110,000 clones, over 85% appearing once. The sequenced sample was non-Treg CD4+ T cells sorted from blood. The receptors derive from a human donor in good health.

The chain couples TRBV27 to TRBJ1-2; D is unclear. Germline CDR1 is MNHEY and CDR2 is SMNVEV (reference sequence). The CDR3 consists of 15 residues. V was clipped by 5 bases and J by 5 bases, with 18 bases between them. CDR3 DNA sequence: TGTGCCAGCAGTGAACTGGGTGGGTGGGGATATGGCTACACCTTC. Its protein is CASSELGGWGYGYTF.

The chain uses TRBV7-3 and TRBJ2-5; D gene ambiguous. Per germline, CDR1 SGHTA and CDR2 FQGTGA. The CDR3 totals 15 residues. The V end was cut by 2 bases, the J end by 2 bases, with 12 bases between. In nucleotides, the CDR3 is TGTGCCAGCAGCTTATATGCCAGGCTACAAGAGACCCAGTACTTC. Encoded protein: CASSLYARLQETQYF.

The rearrangement uses TRBV19 and TRBJ1-2; perhaps TRBD1 as D (5 bases). Trimming cost V 8 bases and J 0 bases, with 13 bases left between them. The germline gives CDR1 LNHDA, CDR2 SQIVND (reference sequence). CDR3 length: 14 amino acids. Here the CDR3 reads CASQPGSANYGYTF. The CDR3 region has the DNA TGTGCCAGTCAACCAGGGTCAGCTAACTATGGCTACACCTTC.

The chain recombines TRBV7-9 with TRBJ1-5, with unresolved D. Germline CDR1 and CDR2: SEHNR and FQNEAQ (reference sequence). V was pared by 2 bases and J by 7 bases, with 18 bases between. The CDR3 loop spans 16 amino acids. CDR3 sequence (DNA): TGTGCCAGCAGCTTATTGGGATCAACCACCGAGCAGCCCCAGCATTTT. Its translation: CASSLLGSTTEQPQHF.

This clone was counted once. This sequence joins TRBV6-5 and TRBJ2-1; 8 nucleotides line up with TRBD2. The CDR3 sequence is 13 residues long. The germline V gene has CDR1 MNHEY and CDR2 SVGAGI. The V and J ends lost 6 bases and 10 bases, in that order; junction bases with no gene match: 8. Written as DNA, the CDR3 is TGTGCCAGCAGCCCCCGGGAGCGGGGGGAGCAGTTCTTC. It codes for CASSPRERGEQFF.

Details on this clone: The junction shows a germline mismatch at one end, possibly a read error. The chain recombines TRBV15 with TRBJ2-7; 9 bases line up with TRBD1. CDR1 is LNHNV, CDR2 YYDKDF, per germline (reference sequence). The CDR3 is 16 amino acids. The CDR3 coding sequence is TGTGCCACCAGCAGAGGCGCGGACAGGGGAACGTACGTGCAGTACTTC. Translation gives CATSRGADRGTYVQYF.

This sequence joins TRBV7-2 and TRBJ2-2, with 8 nucleotides matching TRBD1. The ends lost 3 bases at V and 4 bases at J; junction bases unmatched: 1. There are 14 residues in the CDR3. Looked up from germline, CDR1 is SGHTA and CDR2 is FQGNSA. The CDR3 spells CASSLDRVTGELFF. The CDR3 DNA reads TGTGCCAGCAGCTTGGACAGGGTCACCGGGGAGCTGTTTTTT.

This clone is a singleton in its sample. The genes are TRBV19 and TRBJ1-2; D not certain. CDR1 is LNHDA and CDR2 is SQIVND in the germline V gene (reference sequence). The CDR3 has 12 residues. Trimming pared 4 bases from V and 2 bases from J, leaving 5 bases between. The CDR3 DNA is TGTGCCAGTAGTAAGCAAAACTATGGCTACACCTTC. Protein sequence: CASSKQNYGYTF.

The chain is built from TRBV5-1 and TRBJ1-2; no definite D call. Germline V gives CDR1 SGHRS, CDR2 YFSETQ. This CDR3 region has 13 residues. Trimming took 0 bases from V and 4 from J, leaving 7 bases between them. The CDR3 DNA is TGCGCCAGCAGCTTGGGGGTGGGCTATGGCTACACCTTC. Translating gives CASSLGVGYGYTF.

V gene TRBV9 combines with J gene TRBJ1-4, with D perhaps matching TRBD1 (5 bases). This CDR3 is built from 15 residues. Germline V gene sequence: CDR1 SGDLS, CDR2 YYNGEE. The V end lost 0 bases, the J end lost 8 bases, and 14 bases lay between the germline ends. This chain's CDR3 is CASSVEREGVEKLFF. As DNA, the CDR3 is TGTGCCAGCAGCGTAGAAAGGGAAGGGGTCGAAAAACTGTTTTTT.

V usage is TRBV7-8 and J usage is TRBJ1-5; 7 positions agree with TRBD1. V was pared by 7 bases and J by 7 bases, with 13 bases of the junction left unmatched. Per the germline V gene, CDR1 is SGHVS and CDR2 is FQNEAQ. The CDR3 runs to 15 residues. CDR3 residues: CASNENRGTRQPQHF. The CDR3 DNA sequence: TGTGCCAGCAACGAGAACAGGGGAACTAGGCAGCCCCAGCATTTT.

This clone occurred a few times. This sequence joins TRBV2 and TRBJ1-6, with unresolved D. The CDR3 covers 14 residues. The germline V gene encodes CDR1 SNHLY and CDR2 FYNNEI. V dropped 5 bases and J dropped 10 bases, with 15 bases sitting between them. CDR3: CASSRERMESPLHF. The CDR3 nucleotides read TGTGCCAGCAGTCGGGAGAGGATGGAGTCACCCCTCCACTTT. The complete variable domain, with remaining parts taken from reference TRBV2 and TRBJ1-6, reads EPEVTQTPSHQVTQMGQEVILRCVPISNHLYFYWYRQILGQKVEFLVSFYNNEISEKSEIFDDQFSVERPDGSNFTLKIRSTKLEDSAMYFCASSRERMESPLHFGNGTRLTVT.

The chain couples TRBV7-6 to TRBJ2-3; 8 bases are shared with TRBD2. CDR3 length: 16 residues. Germline-derived CDR1 and CDR2 are SGHVS and FNYEAQ. The V gene end was trimmed by 5 bases and the J gene end by 2 bases; junction bases not matched to a gene: 9. The CDR3 DNA reads TGTGCCAGCAGCACCCTCGCGGGGGGATACACAGATACGCAGTATTTT. It yields the protein CASSTLAGGYTDTQYF.

The J gene is TRBJ2-3, the V gene TRBV7-9; 7 bases are a match to TRBD2. Germline-derived CDR1 and CDR2 are SEHNR and FQNEAQ (reference sequence). V was clipped by 2 bases and J by 2 bases; unmatched bases: 7. The CDR3 contains 16 residues. CDR3 sequence: CASSLWASGPTDTQYF. The CDR3 nucleotides read TGTGCCAGCAGCTTATGGGCTAGCGGCCCCACAGATACGCAGTATTTT.

The chain is built from TRBV7-9 and TRBJ2-1; 8 bases agree with TRBD2. Germline CDR1 and CDR2: SEHNR and FQNEAQ (reference sequence). The CDR3 runs to 18 residues. J was trimmed by 0 bases and V by 4 bases; bases with no gene match: 11. CDR3 residues: CASSSQRGKPSSYNEQFF. The CDR3, as DNA: TGTGCCAGCAGCTCCCAGCGGGGGAAACCCAGCTCCTACAATGAGCAGTTCTTC.

This chain joins TRBV4-3 and TRBJ2-5, with D unclear. Trimming cost V 0 bases and J 5 bases, with 13 bases left between them. CDR3 length: 15 residues. CDR1 is LGHNA, CDR2 YSLEER, per germline. CDR3 region: CASSQDYIGVETQYF. The CDR3 region has the DNA TGCGCCAGCAGCCAAGATTATATCGGTGTTGAGACCCAGTACTTC.

The V call is TRBV5-4, the J call TRBJ1-1, with a possible D match to TRBD1 (6 bases). The CDR3 length is 15 residues. The germline CDR1 and CDR2 sequences are SGHNT and YYREEE (reference sequence). V was shortened by 0 bases and J by 9 bases, with 18 bases between the two germline ends. In nucleotides, the CDR3 is TGTGCCAGCAGCTTGGCCCCATTTCTTGGGGGCAAAGCTTTCTTT. It codes for CASSLAPFLGGKAFF.

V and J are TRBV19 and TRBJ2-3; no clear D. V was pared by 2 bases and J by 0 bases, with 6 bases between. Per germline, CDR1 LNHDA and CDR2 SQIVND (reference sequence). This CDR3 contains 14 residues. CDR3 loop: CASSISASTDTQYF. The DNA for the CDR3 is TGTGCCAGTAGTATATCCGCTAGCACAGATACGCAGTATTTT.

The chain joins TRBV12-5 to TRBJ2-2; TRBD1 matches at 9 bases. The V gene's germline CDR1 is LGHNT and CDR2 FRNRAP. V lost 7 bases to trimming and J lost 7 bases; unmatched junction nucleotides: 10. The CDR3 consists of 15 residues. CDR3 in amino acids: CASASPGTGRGELFF. Here the CDR3 DNA reads TGTGCTAGTGCCTCACCCGGGACAGGGCGCGGGGAGCTGTTTTTT.

The V call is TRBV5-1, the J call TRBJ2-2, with D unresolved. The germline gives CDR1 SGHRS, CDR2 YFSETQ. V was pared by 7 bases and J by 4 bases, with 17 bases between. CDR3 length: 15 residues. This chain's CDR3 is CASDAGDPSTGELFF. The CDR3 nucleotides read TGCGCCAGCGACGCCGGCGACCCAAGCACCGGGGAGCTGTTTTTT.

This chain links TRBV5-1 with TRBJ1-3; TRBD1 might be the D (6 bases). The germline CDR1 and CDR2 sequences are SGHRS and YFSETQ. V lost 5 bases to trimming and J lost 4 bases, with 10 bases between them. This CDR3 is 13 amino acids long. CDR3 nucleotide sequence: TGCGCCAGCAGTGCGGGGACAGGAAACACCATATATTTT. Amino acids: CASSAGTGNTIYF.

This clone has a single count. The V gene is TRBV20-1, the J gene TRBJ2-1; D is undetermined. Germline assignment: CDR1 DFQATT and CDR2 SNEGSKA (reference sequence). CDR3 length equals 10 residues. The V end was cut by 6 bases, the J end by 12 bases, with 12 bases between. CDR3: CSAAGPGQFF. In nucleotides, the CDR3 is TGCAGTGCCGCCGGCCCGGGGCAGTTCTTC.

This chain joins TRBV5-1 and TRBJ1-6, with 7 nucleotides matching TRBD1. CDR3 length equals 14 residues. The germline CDR1 and CDR2 sequences are SGHRS and YFSETQ. Trimming removed 4 bases from V and 8 bases from J; junction bases left unmatched: 6. The CDR3 is CASSLKGGDSPLHF. Written as DNA, the CDR3 is TGCGCCAGCAGCCTGAAAGGGGGCGATTCACCCCTCCACTTT. The full variable domain, completed using reference TRBV5-1 and TRBJ1-6, is KAGVTQTPRYLIKTRGQQVTLSCSPISGHRSVSWYQQTPGQGLQFLFEYFSETQRNKGNFPGRFSGRQFSNSRSEMNVSTLELGDSALYLCASSLKGGDSPLHFGNGTRLTVT.

The chain recombines TRBV19 with TRBJ2-7; 10 nucleotides match TRBD2. The V gene end was trimmed by 5 bases and the J gene end by 4 bases; junction bases not matched to a gene: 17. The CDR3 covers 18 residues. Germline CDR1 reads LNHDA; CDR2 reads SQIVND (reference sequence). CDR3 protein: CASSPDLSGGPPTYEQYF. The DNA of the CDR3 is TGTGCCAGTAGTCCGGATCTTAGCGGGGGGCCTCCAACGTACGAGCAGTACTTC.

This sequence joins TRBV28 and TRBJ2-7; D not certain. Between the trimmed V and J ends, which lost 3 bases and 2 bases, there was a span of 5 bases. Germline assignment: CDR1 MDHEN and CDR2 SYDVKM. The CDR3 contains 12 residues. The CDR3 is CASSFFAYEQYF. CDR3 bases: TGTGCCAGCAGTTTTTTCGCCTACGAGCAGTACTTC. Full variable domain (rest looked up from reference TRBV28 and TRBJ2-7): DVKVTQSSRYLVKRTGEKVFLECVQDMDHENMFWYRQDPGLGLRLIYFSYDVKMKEKGDIPEGYSVSREKKERFSLILESASTNQTSMYLCASSFFAYEQYFGPGTRLTVT.

V usage is TRBV6-1 and J usage is TRBJ2-7; D not resolved. V gave up 1 base and J gave up 0 bases, with 10 bases separating them. The CDR3 loop spans 15 amino acids. Germline V gives CDR1 MNHNS, CDR2 SASEGT. The CDR3, as DNA: TGTGCCAGCAGTGAAGGTCCCTTCAGCTCCTACGAGCAGTACTTC. As protein: CASSEGPFSSYEQYF.

With respect to this clone: A read error may account for a junction end that differs from germline. The same CDR3 also results from other DNA sequences found in this sample. The rearrangement joins TRBV2 to TRBJ1-2, with D uncertain. CDR1 SNHLY and CDR2 FYNNEI come from the germline V gene. CDR3 length: 12 amino acids. The CDR3 DNA is TGTGCCAGCAGTGCGACTAACTATGGCTATACCTTC. Translating it yields CASSATNYGYTF.

The genes are TRBV5-6 and TRBJ1-1; D gene unclear. The CDR3 totals 11 residues. The V end was cut by 5 bases, the J end by 1 base, with 3 bases between. The germline V gene encodes CDR1 SGHDT and CDR2 YYEEEE. The CDR3 nucleotides are TGTGCCAGCAGGAGGAACACTGAAGCTTTCTTT. This codes for CASRRNTEAFF.

This chain joins TRBV5-4 and TRBJ1-2; TRBD1 matches 7 bases. The germline gives CDR1 SGHNT, CDR2 YYREEE (reference sequence). The CDR3 is 16 residues long. Losses at the gene ends were 4 bases for V and 4 bases for J; bases not matched to a gene: 13. CDR3 nucleotide sequence: TGTGCCAGCAGCCCCCCCGCACAGGGGATCGGCTATGGCTACACCTTC. Translated: CASSPPAQGIGYGYTF.